This T cell receptor beta chain was sequenced in a study of blood T cells in healthy people across ages. The V end was cut by 3 bases, the J end by 1 base, with 5 bases between. CDR3 length: 13 amino acids. Germline V lookup: CDR1 SEHNR, CDR2 FQNEAQ (reference sequence). This clonotype has at least ten counts. PCR was performed a second time for 7 to 11 cycles using a sample-barcoded 5' primer and a J-beta primer mix. MiXCR, run by TCRdb on the 5' RACE reads, gives a single entry per CDR3 protein. The data contain around 870,000 distinct CDR3 sequences, roughly 26% of them singletons. The chain couples TRBV7-9 to TRBJ2-3; D uncertain. The specimen was blood. The TCR comes from a woman aged 80 or older in good health. CDR3 nucleotides: TGTGCCAGCAGCTTTTACGGCACAGATACGCAGTATTTT. It is translated as CASSFYGTDTQYF.